What follows are 28 T cell receptor beta chains derived from one specimen sequenced in a study of T-cell memory formation after mild COVID-19. TCRdb reprocessed the 5' RACE reads with MiXCR, giving one entry per CDR3 protein. The table includes approximately 89,000 distinct CDR3 sequences, over 10% detected once. Source material: PBMCs or a T cell subset sorted from them (not recorded which). The origin of the receptors is a man between 18 and 35 years old who had mild COVID-19 (a few samples of this study predate the infection). Cell type and time point are not known.

The chain links TRBV7-9 to TRBJ2-1, with a weak D call TRBD1 (8 bases). Trimming took off 7 bases at V and 7 bases at J, with 17 bases between the two ends. The CDR3 totals 14 residues. CDR1 and CDR2 (germline): SEHNR, FQNEAQ (reference sequence). CDR3 in DNA: TGTGCCAGCACTCTAGACAGGGGAGGGAATGAGCAGTTCTTC. Its protein is CASTLDRGGNEQFF.

The rearrangement links TRBV3-1 to TRBJ2-7; D uncertain. The CDR3 is made up of 13 amino acids. CDR1 is LGHDT, CDR2 YNNKEL, per germline (reference sequence). V was cut by 1 base and J by 1 base, with 5 bases left in between. The CDR3 DNA follows: TGTGCCAGCAGCCAAGGTGCGTCCTACGAGCAGTACGTC. This sequence encodes CASSQGASYEQYV.

The CDR3 bases are TGTGCCAGCAGTCCCGGGGGAGGGGGCACGCCCCAGCATTTT. Translating gives CASSPGGGGTPQHF. The chain couples TRBV27 to TRBJ1-5, with TRBD1 matching over 7 bases. The J segment lost 9 bases and the V segment lost 5 bases, leaving 10 bases of the junction unmatched. From germline, CDR1 is MNHEY and CDR2 SMNVEV (reference sequence). The CDR3 spans 14 residues.

This clonotype was detected only a few times. The chain recombines TRBV4-1 with TRBJ2-5; 8 nucleotides agree with TRBD2. Germline lookup yields CDR1 MGHRA and CDR2 YSYEKL. This CDR3 comprises 16 residues. The trim removed 2 bases at V and 4 bases at J, leaving 9 bases unmatched. CDR3 DNA: TGCGCCAGCAGCCAATCCCCGGGACTAGAGGGAGAGACCCAGTACTTC. It specifies CASSQSPGLEGETQYF.

This rearrangement joins TRBV4-3 to TRBJ2-3, with a possible D match to TRBD2 (6 bases). The V gene's germline CDR1 is LGHNA and CDR2 YSLEER. Trimming took 6 bases from V and 0 from J, leaving 16 bases between them. CDR3 length: 16 amino acids. The CDR3 here is CASSPGLASSTDTQYF. For the CDR3, the DNA is TGCGCCAGCAGTCCGGGGCTAGCGTCGAGCACAGATACGCAGTATTTT.

This clonotype was picked up a small number of times. The chain recombines TRBV20-1 with TRBJ1-1; D possibly corresponds to TRBD1 (6 bases). This CDR3 has 12 residues. CDR1 is DFQATT and CDR2 is SNEGSKA in the germline V gene (reference sequence). V shed 5 bases and J shed 4 bases, with 11 bases lying between them. This chain's CDR3 is CSAGDILTEAFF. In DNA, the CDR3 is TGCAGTGCTGGGGACATCCTCACTGAAGCTTTCTTT.

This chain uses TRBV4-1 with TRBJ1-6, with 9 bases that match TRBD1. CDR3 length: 16 amino acids. CDR1 and CDR2 (germline): MGHRA, YSYEKL. With V trimmed by 1 base and J by 6 bases, 4 bases remained unmatched. The CDR3 region is CASSQVTTGGNSPLHF. The DNA of the CDR3 is TGCGCCAGCAGCCAAGTAACGACAGGGGGTAATTCACCCCTCCACTTT.

This chain joins TRBV6-6 and TRBJ1-2, with 10 bases aligning to TRBD1. CDR3 length: 17 amino acids. Germline lookup yields CDR1 MNHNY and CDR2 SVGAGI (reference sequence). V lost 1 base to trimming and J lost 3 bases; unmatched junction nucleotides: 8. DNA for the CDR3: TGTGCCAGCAGTTACTTTCCGGACAGGGGGAGGTACTATGGCTACACCTTC. It is translated as CASSYFPDRGRYYGYTF.

The chain uses TRBV7-2 and TRBJ1-2, with D possibly matching TRBD1 (6 bases). Deletions cut 3 bases from V and 2 bases from J, with 22 bases between. Germline CDR1 is SGHTA and CDR2 is FQGNSA. The CDR3 runs 18 residues. CDR3 sequence (DNA): TGTGCCAGCAGCTTTATGGGTGGACTCGGGGGGACAAACTATGGCTACACCTTC. Amino acids: CASSFMGGLGGTNYGYTF.

J is TRBJ1-1 and V is TRBV7-2; 7 bases are a match to TRBD1. V shed 4 bases and J 4 bases; nucleotides not matched to a gene: 3. The CDR3 is 13 residues long. Germline V gene data show CDR1 as SGHTA and CDR2 as FQGNSA. CDR3 nucleotide sequence: TGTGCCAGCAGCTACCGACAGGGCACTGAAGCTTTCTTT. This sequence encodes CASSYRQGTEAFF.

Points on this clonotype: The junction shows a germline mismatch at one end, possibly a read error. V usage is TRBV4-1 and J usage is TRBJ1-6; tentative D call: TRBD1 (5 bases). CDR1 is MGHRA, CDR2 YSYEKL, per germline. The CDR3 length is 13 residues. The CDR3 loop reads CASSQDRNSGTDF. CDR3 DNA: TGCGCCAGCAGCCAAGATCGTAACAGTGGGACGGATTTT.

This chain uses TRBV5-4 with TRBJ1-1, with D maybe TRBD1 (5 bases). This CDR3 has 14 amino acids. Germline-derived CDR1 and CDR2 are SGHNT and YYREEE (reference sequence). V was cut by 4 bases and J by 1 base, with 11 bases left in between. The CDR3 bases are TGTGCCAGCAGCCCGACGGGGGGGAACACTGAAGCTTTCTTT. The encoded protein is CASSPTGGNTEAFF.

This rearrangement joins TRBV7-6 to TRBJ2-3; 14 bases map to TRBD2. The CDR3 spans 18 residues. Germline-derived CDR1 and CDR2 are SGHVS and FNYEAQ. With 5 bases clipped from V and 0 bases from J, the junction kept 7 bases outside the gene matches. The CDR3 coding sequence is TGTGCCAGCAGCCGACTAGCGGGGGGGACAATCAGCACAGATACGCAGTATTTT. This translates into CASSRLAGGTISTDTQYF.

This clonotype was recorded a few times. CDR3 coding DNA: TGCAGTGCTAGAGAGCGGGGAACGCTCTATGGCTACACCTTC. This codes for CSARERGTLYGYTF. This rearrangement joins TRBV20-1 to TRBJ1-2; D remains unclear. The CDR3 covers 14 residues. The germline CDR1 and CDR2 sequences are DFQATT and SNEGSKA (reference sequence). V gave up 0 bases and J gave up 4 bases, with 12 bases separating them.

This clonotype came up once. The chain recombines TRBV4-1 with TRBJ2-5; D gene uncertain. Germline CDR1 reads MGHRA; CDR2 reads YSYEKL. V was clipped by 0 bases and J by 1 base, with 9 bases between them. The CDR3 totals 15 residues. CDR3 region: CASSQDSNLQETQYF. The DNA of the CDR3 is TGCGCCAGCAGCCAAGATTCGAACCTCCAAGAGACCCAGTACTTC.

This clonotype was recorded a few times. This chain joins TRBV5-4 and TRBJ2-1, with TRBD2 matching 11 bases. V was pared by 4 bases and J by 7 bases, with 7 bases of the junction left unmatched. Germline CDR1 reads SGHNT; CDR2 reads YYREEE (reference sequence). The length of the CDR3 is 15 residues. The CDR3 nucleotides are TGTGCCAGCAGCGGTAGCGGGGGGGCTTATAATGAGCAGTTCTTC. Its translation: CASSGSGGAYNEQFF.

The J gene is TRBJ2-1, the V gene TRBV7-9; 8 bases align to TRBD2. The CDR3 is 12 residues long. V lost 5 bases, J lost 9 bases, and 3 bases stayed unmatched. Germline V gene data show CDR1 as SEHNR and CDR2 as FQNEAQ (reference sequence). The CDR3 bases are TGTGCCAGCAGCACTACTAGCGGTGAGCAGTTCTTC. Amino acids: CASSTTSGEQFF. Supplemented by reference TRBV7-9 and TRBJ2-1, the full variable domain reads DTGVSQNPRHKITKRGQNVTFRCDPISEHNRLYWYRQTLGQGPEFLTYFQNEAQLEKSRLLSDRFSAERPKGSFSTLEIQRTEQGDSAMYLCASSTTSGEQFFGPGTRLTVL.

This chain links TRBV6-6 with TRBJ2-5, with D unclear. The CDR3 is 15 amino acids. Per the germline V gene, CDR1 is MNHNY and CDR2 is SVGAGI (reference sequence). The V gene lost 6 bases and the J gene lost 1 base, with 15 bases spanning the gap. The CDR3 sequence is CASSPMYGGQETQYF. The CDR3 DNA reads as TGTGCCAGCAGCCCCATGTACGGCGGCCAAGAGACCCAGTACTTC.

V is TRBV4-1 and J is TRBJ1-5, with D unresolved. Germline assignment: CDR1 MGHRA and CDR2 YSYEKL. Trimming took 1 base from V and 9 from J, leaving 13 bases between them. The CDR3 covers 14 residues. The CDR3 is CASSQAADSRPQHF. CDR3 coding DNA: TGCGCCAGCAGCCAAGCGGCGGACTCAAGGCCCCAGCATTTT.

This clonotype was counted between two and nine times. The chain joins TRBV4-2 to TRBJ1-6; unclear D gene. This CDR3 is 17 amino acids long. From germline, CDR1 is LGHNA and CDR2 YNFKEQ. V gave up 3 bases and J gave up 1 base, with 13 bases separating them. The CDR3 DNA follows: TGTGCCAGCAGCCAGCCTTTCGGGGAATCCTATAATTCACCCCTCCACTTT. Residues: CASSQPFGESYNSPLHF.

The chain couples TRBV20-1 to TRBJ2-2; 7 bases match TRBD1. The trim removed 1 base at V and 0 bases at J, leaving 5 bases unmatched. Germline lookup yields CDR1 DFQATT and CDR2 SNEGSKA (reference sequence). This CDR3 has 16 residues. The CDR3: CSARASQGANTGELFF. The CDR3 nucleotides are TGCAGTGCTAGAGCATCTCAGGGGGCGAACACCGGGGAGCTGTTTTTT.

This clonotype has a count of ten or more. The J gene is TRBJ2-4, the V gene TRBV5-5, with D uncertain. CDR1 is SGHKS and CDR2 is YYEKEE in the germline V gene (reference sequence). The CDR3 spans 16 residues. Trimming shortened V by 1 base and J by 0 bases, and 11 bases separated the two germline ends. The CDR3 DNA is TGTGCCAGCAGCTTGTCTGTACTACTAGCCAAAAACATTCAGTACTTC. This translates into CASSLSVLLAKNIQYF.

CDR3 nucleotides: TGCGCCAGCAGCCAAGGCCTAGCGGGTGCTCAAGAGACCCAGTACTTC. This gives the protein CASSQGLAGAQETQYF. The chain links TRBV4-1 to TRBJ2-5; 8 bases line up with TRBD2. This CDR3 contains 16 residues. J was trimmed by 2 bases and V by 1 base; bases with no gene match: 6. CDR1 is MGHRA, CDR2 YSYEKL, per germline.

J is TRBJ2-7 and V is TRBV27, with TRBD1 matching 9 bases. Germline CDR1 and CDR2: MNHEY and SMNVEV (reference sequence). V shed 5 bases and J 4 bases; nucleotides not matched to a gene: 15. CDR3 length equals 17 residues. The CDR3 nucleotides are TGTGCCAGCAGTCTAGCCGGACAGGGGTCCTTTGAGTACGAGCAGTACTTC. It encodes CASSLAGQGSFEYEQYF.

This chain links TRBV7-9 with TRBJ2-7; D uncertain. CDR3 length equals 13 residues. The germline V and J ends were trimmed by 4 bases and 3 bases, with 10 bases remaining between them. The V gene's germline CDR1 is SEHNR and CDR2 FQNEAQ (reference sequence). CDR3 nucleotides: TGTGCCAGCAGCTCAGATAGCCACTACGAGCAGTACGTC. It is translated as CASSSDSHYEQYV.

The rearrangement uses TRBV7-8 and TRBJ2-3, with 14 bases identical to TRBD2. Looked up from germline, CDR1 is SGHVS and CDR2 is FQNEAQ. The CDR3 is made up of 17 amino acids. V lost 3 bases and J lost 2; bases outside the gene matches: 4. In DNA, the CDR3 is TGTGCCAGCAGCTTTGGACTAGCGGGGGGCTTCACAGATACGCAGTATTTT. Translating gives CASSFGLAGGFTDTQYF.

This clonotype was found a few times. The V call is TRBV12-3 or TRBV12-4, the J call TRBJ2-5; 11 nucleotides match TRBD2. The V and J ends lost 5 bases and 0 bases, in that order; junction bases with no gene match: 2. This CDR3 has 15 amino acids. The CDR3 here is CASSGLAGDQETQYF. The CDR3 nucleotides read TGTGCCAGCAGTGGACTAGCGGGCGACCAAGAGACCCAGTACTTC.

The chain uses TRBV6-5 and TRBJ1-2; D is unresolved. Germline lookup yields CDR1 MNHEY and CDR2 SVGAGI. The CDR3 totals 11 residues. V gave up 8 bases and J gave up 6 bases, with 10 bases separating them. CDR3 in DNA: TGTGCCAGCGGGGTGAATGATGGCTACACCTTC. It is translated as CASGVNDGYTF.